A single sample gave rise to the 9 T cell receptor beta chains below, sequenced in a study of blood T cell repertoires in COVID-19. The method was immunoSEQ multiplex PCR; TCRdb's version includes in-frame clones alone and lacks a portion of them. In the table there are about 370,000 clones, 80% to 90% of which are singletons. The sequenced sample was PBMCs or T cells enriched from blood (not recorded which). The receptors come from a man between 18 and 35 years old who had recovered from COVID-19.

Of note for this clone: Additional DNA sequences in this sample encode the identical CDR3. This rearrangement joins TRBV30 to TRBJ2-3, with D tentatively TRBD1 (5 bases). CDR1 and CDR2 (germline): GTSNPN, SVGIG (reference sequence). The CDR3 spans 11 residues. V was cut by 3 bases and J by 6 bases, with 7 bases left in between. CDR3 in DNA: TGTGCCTGGAGGTCAGGGGATACGCAGTATTTT. This sequence encodes CAWRSGDTQYF.

This chain links TRBV18 with TRBJ1-1; D is unresolved. Per germline, CDR1 KGHSH and CDR2 LQKENI. With 5 bases removed from V and 1 base from J, the gap between germline ends came to 8 bases. The CDR3 consists of 13 residues. The CDR3 reads CASSSRGNTEAFF. For the CDR3, the DNA is TGTGCCAGCTCAAGTCGGGGGAACACTGAAGCTTTCTTT.

The chain couples TRBV20-1 to TRBJ2-1, with TRBD2 matching over 13 bases. This CDR3 has 21 residues. With 3 bases clipped from V and 0 bases from J, the junction kept 17 bases outside the gene matches. Per the germline V gene, CDR1 is DFQATT and CDR2 is SNEGSKA (reference sequence). CDR3 loop: CSASARFVGTSGVGSYNEQFF. The CDR3 bases are TGCAGTGCTAGTGCACGGTTCGTTGGGACTAGCGGGGTAGGCTCCTACAATGAGCAGTTCTTC.

This chain links TRBV10-3 with TRBJ2-5; TRBD1 matches 9 bases. Germline V gene data show CDR1 as ENHRY and CDR2 as SYGVKD. V dropped 2 bases and J dropped 2; count of bases not matched to a gene: 6. The CDR3 has 16 amino acids. The CDR3 sequence is CAISEGPGTGQETQYF. The CDR3, as DNA: TGTGCCATCAGTGAGGGACCCGGGACAGGGCAAGAGACCCAGTACTTC.

The chain employs TRBV7-3 and TRBJ2-5; D is possibly TRBD1 (5 bases). The germline gives CDR1 SGHTA, CDR2 FQGTGA. The V end lost 3 bases, the J end lost 4 bases, and 9 bases lay between the germline ends. The CDR3 covers 13 residues. CDR3 region: CASSFRVGETQYF. The DNA of the CDR3 is TGTGCCAGCAGCTTCAGGGTCGGAGAGACCCAGTACTTC.

The V gene is TRBV7-2, the J gene TRBJ2-7; 13 positions agree with TRBD2. Germline values: CDR1 SGHTA, CDR2 FQGNSA. V was clipped by 1 base and J by 3 bases; unmatched bases: 12. The CDR3 totals 19 residues. The CDR3 here is CASSLVRGTSGTGSYEQYF. The CDR3, as DNA: TGTGCCAGCAGCTTAGTAAGGGGGACTAGCGGGACGGGGAGCTACGAGCAGTACTTC.

This rearrangement joins TRBV28 to TRBJ1-5; 10 nucleotides line up with TRBD1. CDR3 length: 18 amino acids. Trimming at V came to 5 bases and at J to 7 bases, leaving 17 bases not matched to a gene. The V gene's germline CDR1 is MDHEN and CDR2 SYDVKM. The DNA for the CDR3 is TGTGCCAGCAGTACGACTTCCGGGACAGGGGCCCTCAGACAGCCCCAGCATTTT. Translated, it gives CASSTTSGTGALRQPQHF.

This clone was recorded at least ten times. The genes are TRBV5-1 and TRBJ2-7; TRBD1 is a possible D gene (6 bases). CDR3 length: 14 residues. Per germline, CDR1 SGHRS and CDR2 YFSETQ. Trimming stripped 3 bases from V and 5 bases from J, with 15 bases between. Here the CDR3 reads CASSWQGPGDEQYF. CDR3 nucleotides: TGCGCCAGCAGCTGGCAGGGGCCAGGGGACGAGCAGTACTTC.

The rearrangement links TRBV21-1 to TRBJ2-1; no check of the table's D call, TRBD2, against the DNA was made. TRBV21-1 is an annotated pseudogene. The length of the CDR3 is 14 residues. The DNA for the CDR3 is TGTGCCAGTGATAGCGTAGTGAATCGCAATGAGCAGTTCTTC. The encoded protein is CASDSVVNRNEQFF.